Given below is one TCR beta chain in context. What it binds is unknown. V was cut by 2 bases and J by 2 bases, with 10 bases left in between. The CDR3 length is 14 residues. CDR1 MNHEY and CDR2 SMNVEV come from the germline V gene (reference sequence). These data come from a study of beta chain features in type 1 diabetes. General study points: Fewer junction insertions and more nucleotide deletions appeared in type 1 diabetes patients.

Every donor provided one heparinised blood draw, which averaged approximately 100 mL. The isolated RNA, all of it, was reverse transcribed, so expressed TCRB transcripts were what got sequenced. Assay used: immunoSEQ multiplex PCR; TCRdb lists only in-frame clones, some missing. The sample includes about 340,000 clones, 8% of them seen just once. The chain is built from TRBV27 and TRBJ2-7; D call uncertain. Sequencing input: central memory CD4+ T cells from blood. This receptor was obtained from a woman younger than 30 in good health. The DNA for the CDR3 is TGTGCCAGCAGTTTACAAGTAACTGCCTACGAGCAGTACTTC. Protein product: CASSLQVTAYEQYF.